The next 32 T cell receptor beta chains were all read from a single sample in a study of T cell changes during pregnancy in multiple sclerosis. This table comes from immunoSEQ multiplex PCR, and its TCRdb copy is limited to in-frame clones, with some not included. There are about 87,000 clones in the sample; about 93% occur only once, and 1.4% lies in the top ten. Material: peripheral blood, obtained in the third trimester of pregnancy. These receptors all stem from a female donor in good health, enrolled as a control in a pregnancy study.

The rearrangement joins TRBV28 to TRBJ2-3, with D possibly being TRBD1 (6 bases). Germline loops: CDR1 MDHEN, CDR2 SYDVKM. CDR3 length equals 15 residues. Trimming cost V 5 bases and J 0 bases, with 12 bases left between them. The CDR3 protein is CASSLGTLSTDTQYF. The CDR3 coding sequence is TGTGCCAGCAGTCTCGGGACACTTAGCACAGATACGCAGTATTTT.

The rearrangement joins TRBV6-5 to TRBJ2-1, with D tentatively TRBD1 (6 bases). This CDR3 has 13 amino acids. Germline CDR1 reads MNHEY; CDR2 reads SVGAGI. V shed 2 bases and J shed 7 bases, with 9 bases lying between them. The CDR3 DNA follows: TGTGCCAGCAGTTACCCCGACAGGAATGAGCAGTTCTTC. Its translation: CASSYPDRNEQFF.

This clone was counted once. The chain uses TRBV28 and TRBJ2-2, with a weak D call TRBD1 (6 bases). Trimming pared 4 bases from V and 7 bases from J, leaving 19 bases between. This CDR3 comprises 16 residues. Germline CDR1 is MDHEN and CDR2 is SYDVKM. The DNA for the CDR3 is TGTGCCAGCAGTTCAAACAGGGAAGGTTTGGTCGGGGAGCTGTTTTTT. This sequence encodes CASSSNREGLVGELFF.

The rearrangement uses TRBV6-5 and TRBJ2-1, with 7 bases identical to TRBD2. The V gene end was trimmed by 0 bases and the J gene end by 4 bases; junction bases not matched to a gene: 6. Germline V CDR1 and CDR2: MNHEY, SVGAGI. CDR3 length: 16 residues. This CDR3 reads CASSYSTASGYNEQFF. CDR3 nucleotide sequence: TGTGCCAGCAGTTACTCGACGGCTAGCGGATACAATGAGCAGTTCTTC.

CDR3 DNA sequence: TGCGCCAGCCGAAAATCTTTAGGGGGCGCGGAGGGGGTTGGAAAACTGTTTTTT. Residues: CASRKSLGGAEGVGKLFF. The V call is TRBV5-1, the J call TRBJ1-4; TRBD1 matches 7 bases. Germline CDR1 reads SGHRS; CDR2 reads YFSETQ. V was pared by 7 bases and J by 10 bases, with 25 bases of the junction left unmatched. This CDR3 region has 18 residues.

This sequence joins TRBV7-9 and TRBJ2-3; 7 nucleotides line up with TRBD1. CDR3 length: 16 amino acids. Losses at the gene ends were 1 base for V and 0 bases for J; bases not matched to a gene: 4. The germline V gene has CDR1 SEHNR and CDR2 FQNEAQ (reference sequence). CDR3 sequence reads: CASSLVDRISTDTQYF. CDR3 nucleotides: TGTGCCAGCAGCTTAGTGGACAGGATAAGCACAGATACGCAGTATTTT.

The V and J genes are TRBV4-1 and TRBJ1-4; the D gene is possibly TRBD1 (6 bases). The V and J ends lost 2 bases and 7 bases respectively, with 14 bases between them. Per the germline V gene, CDR1 is MGHRA and CDR2 is YSYEKL. The CDR3 runs 15 residues. The CDR3 nucleotides are TGCGCCAGCAGCCAACCTTACAGGGAAGTTGAAAAACTGTTTTTT. As protein: CASSQPYREVEKLFF.

The V and J genes are TRBV7-9 and TRBJ2-5, with D possibly TRBD1 on 6 matching bases. The ends were cut back, 5 bases at V and 1 base at J, with 17 bases in the middle. Germline V lookup: CDR1 SEHNR, CDR2 FQNEAQ (reference sequence). CDR3 length: 16 amino acids. CDR3 sequence reads: CASSELQGVGQETQYF. The CDR3 nucleotides read TGTGCCAGCAGCGAACTACAGGGTGTAGGCCAAGAGACCCAGTACTTC.

The rearrangement uses TRBV6-5 and TRBJ2-1; 7 bases match TRBD1. With 6 bases clipped from V and 5 bases from J, the junction kept 7 bases outside the gene matches. The CDR3 loop spans 14 amino acids. Germline CDR1 is MNHEY and CDR2 is SVGAGI. CDR3 in amino acids: CASSPRTGHNEQFF. The CDR3 DNA reads as TGTGCCAGCAGCCCCCGGACAGGCCACAATGAGCAGTTCTTC.

This rearrangement joins TRBV28 to TRBJ1-2, with D uncertain. CDR1 is MDHEN and CDR2 is SYDVKM in the germline V gene. The CDR3 is 12 residues long. In DNA form, the CDR3 reads TGTGCGGCAGTGCAACCTAACTATGGCTACACCTTC. Its protein product is CAAVQPNYGYTF.

J is TRBJ2-7 and V is TRBV27; 9 bases match TRBD2. CDR3 length: 15 residues. Germline V gives CDR1 MNHEY, CDR2 SMNVEV (reference sequence). V lost 4 bases and J lost 3; bases outside the gene matches: 7. Here the CDR3 reads CASSSDSGSGYEQYF. The CDR3 DNA is TGTGCCAGCAGTTCGGATAGCGGGAGTGGCTACGAGCAGTACTTC.

V and J are TRBV7-9 and TRBJ1-3; 7 nucleotides match TRBD1. Trimming at V came to 2 bases and at J to 2 bases, leaving 3 bases not matched to a gene. Germline assignment: CDR1 SEHNR and CDR2 FQNEAQ (reference sequence). The CDR3 contains 15 residues. The CDR3: CASSLTGTAGNTIYF. CDR3 DNA: TGTGCCAGCAGCTTAACCGGGACAGCTGGAAACACCATATATTTT.

The chain recombines TRBV7-9 with TRBJ2-7; 7 bases map to TRBD2. Trimming at V came to 3 bases and at J to 7 bases, leaving 12 bases not matched to a gene. CDR3 length equals 15 residues. The germline CDR1 and CDR2 sequences are SEHNR and FQNEAQ (reference sequence). The CDR3 loop is CASSFRGGTAEEQYF. The CDR3 region has the DNA TGTGCCAGCAGCTTCCGCGGGGGAACCGCTGAGGAGCAGTACTTC.

V is TRBV9 and J is TRBJ2-3; 8 nucleotides line up with TRBD2. The ends lost 0 bases at V and 1 base at J; junction bases unmatched: 1. From germline, CDR1 is SGDLS and CDR2 YYNGEE. The CDR3 spans 15 residues. In nucleotides, the CDR3 is TGTGCCAGCAGCGTAGCGGGAGGGCGCACAGATACGCAGTATTTT. Amino acid sequence: CASSVAGGRTDTQYF. The full variable domain, with the rest looked up from reference TRBV9 and TRBJ2-3, is DSGVTQTPKHLITATGQRVTLRCSPRSGDLSVYWYQQSLDQGLQFLIQYYNGEERAKGNILERFSAQQFPDLHSELNLSSLELGDSALYFCASSVAGGRTDTQYFGPGTRLTVL.

The chain is built from TRBV30 and TRBJ2-5; TRBD2 aligns across 11 bases. The CDR3 is 13 amino acids. Germline CDR1 and CDR2: GTSNPN and SVGIG (reference sequence). V trimming: 0 bases; J trimming: 9 bases; junction bases outside the gene matches: 3. In DNA, the CDR3 is TGTGCCTGGAGTGTGACTAGCGGGGAGTCCCAGTACTTC. Amino acid sequence: CAWSVTSGESQYF.

This sequence joins TRBV7-8 and TRBJ2-7; D may be TRBD2 (5 bases). The CDR3 runs to 15 residues. V lost 2 bases and J lost 4, with 15 bases in between. CDR1 is SGHVS, CDR2 FQNEAQ, per germline. The CDR3 nucleotides are TGTGCCAGCAGCTTAAGTGGAAGGAGGTCATACGAGCAGTACTTC. Encoded protein: CASSLSGRRSYEQYF.

This CDR3 is CASSQSDRGSEQYF. CDR3 DNA: TGTGCCAGCAGTCAATCGGACAGGGGTAGCGAGCAGTACTTC. V usage is TRBV5-4 and J usage is TRBJ2-7, with 9 nucleotides matching TRBD1. Germline V CDR1 and CDR2: SGHNT, YYREEE (reference sequence). V lost 5 bases and J lost 6; bases outside the gene matches: 9. This CDR3 comprises 14 residues.

V gene TRBV5-1 combines with J gene TRBJ2-5, with 13 nucleotides matching TRBD2. This CDR3 spans 19 amino acids. Germline-derived CDR1 and CDR2 are SGHRS and YFSETQ. The junction had 14 bases not matched to a gene; V was cut back by 4 bases and J by 2 bases. The CDR3 DNA follows: TGCGCCAGCAGCCTGGGGCAACTAGCGGGAGGGCCATGGCAAGAGACCCAGTACTTC. Protein sequence: CASSLGQLAGGPWQETQYF.

This chain joins TRBV5-5 and TRBJ2-3, with D tentatively TRBD1 (6 bases). V was shortened by 1 base and J by 4 bases, with 13 bases between the two germline ends. Per the germline V gene, CDR1 is SGHKS and CDR2 is YYEKEE (reference sequence). The CDR3 has 15 residues. Here the CDR3 DNA reads TGTGCCAGCAGCTTGTCAGGGGCTGGGGCAGATACGCAGTATTTT. This sequence encodes CASSLSGAGADTQYF.

V and J are TRBV5-1 and TRBJ2-1; D not certain. The germline V gene has CDR1 SGHRS and CDR2 YFSETQ. The CDR3 contains 15 residues. The V end lost 0 bases, the J end lost 5 bases, and 12 bases lay between the germline ends. CDR3 loop: CASSLARGYNNEQFF. The CDR3 DNA reads as TGCGCCAGCAGCTTGGCCCGAGGTTATAACAATGAGCAGTTCTTC.

The V call is TRBV5-1, the J call TRBJ2-5, with D unresolved. The CDR3 spans 14 residues. V dropped 6 bases and J dropped 2 bases, with 14 bases sitting between them. Germline values: CDR1 SGHRS, CDR2 YFSETQ. The CDR3: CASKSSLLQETQYF. The DNA of the CDR3 is TGCGCCAGCAAGTCGTCGCTATTGCAAGAGACCCAGTACTTC.

The rearrangement links TRBV6-5 to TRBJ1-4; no clear D. Germline V lookup: CDR1 MNHEY, CDR2 SVGAGI. The CDR3 length is 14 residues. V was clipped by 2 bases and J by 8 bases, with 12 bases between them. CDR3 in DNA: TGTGCCAGCAGTTACCGGGTCCTTGAGGAAAAACTGTTTTTT. It yields the protein CASSYRVLEEKLFF.

The chain employs TRBV5-1 and TRBJ2-3, with TRBD1 as a possible D gene (5 bases). V was trimmed by 0 bases and J by 4 bases, leaving 6 bases between them. Germline V gene lookup returns CDR1 SGHRS and CDR2 YFSETQ. This CDR3 is 13 amino acids long. The CDR3, as DNA: TGCGCCAGCAGCTTGGTGGGGCCAGATACGCAGTATTTT. Its protein is CASSLVGPDTQYF. Looking up the rest from reference TRBV5-1 and TRBJ2-3 gives the full variable domain: KAGVTQTPRYLIKTRGQQVTLSCSPISGHRSVSWYQQTPGQGLQFLFEYFSETQRNKGNFPGRFSGRQFSNSRSEMNVSTLELGDSALYLCASSLVGPDTQYFGPGTRLTVL.

The V and J genes are TRBV19 and TRBJ2-1; no firm D call. Trimming removed 6 bases from V and 0 bases from J, with 9 bases in between. The CDR3 has 14 residues. In germline, CDR1 is LNHDA, CDR2 SQIVND (reference sequence). As DNA, the CDR3 is TGTGCCAGTAGGGCCCCTAGCTCCTACAATGAGCAGTTCTTC. Protein product: CASRAPSSYNEQFF.

The J gene is TRBJ2-1, the V gene TRBV19; D ambiguous. Looked up from germline, CDR1 is LNHDA and CDR2 is SQIVND (reference sequence). The CDR3 consists of 13 residues. Trimming stripped 3 bases from V and 5 bases from J, with 8 bases between. The CDR3, as DNA: TGTGCCAGTAGTATGAGCCAAGACAATGAGCAGTTCTTC. Residues: CASSMSQDNEQFF.

This chain connects TRBV2 to TRBJ2-3; tentative D call: TRBD1 (5 bases). The V gene lost 6 bases and the J gene lost 0 bases, with 13 bases spanning the gap. Looked up from germline, CDR1 is SNHLY and CDR2 is FYNNEI. The CDR3 contains 15 residues. The CDR3 region is CASSLRQGSTDTQYF. CDR3 DNA sequence: TGTGCCAGCAGCCTCCGTCAGGGTAGCACAGATACGCAGTATTTT.

With regard to this clone: Other nucleotide sequences from this sample produce the same CDR3. This chain joins TRBV27 and TRBJ2-7; D gene uncertain. The CDR3 covers 13 residues. The V end was cut by 5 bases, the J end by 2 bases, with 10 bases between. CDR1 and CDR2 from the germline V gene are MNHEY and SMNVEV (reference sequence). CDR3 sequence: CASSPRSAYEQYF. CDR3 DNA sequence: TGTGCCAGCAGTCCCAGGTCAGCCTACGAGCAGTACTTC.

This clone was seen a single time. The chain couples TRBV5-1 to TRBJ2-1, with 9 bases aligning to TRBD2. Per germline, CDR1 SGHRS and CDR2 YFSETQ. With V trimmed by 4 bases and J by 2 bases, 4 bases remained unmatched. The CDR3 contains 15 residues. The CDR3 DNA sequence: TGCGCCAGCAGCATACCTAGCGGGACCTACAATGAGCAGTTCTTC. Translated: CASSIPSGTYNEQFF.

The chain has TRBV2 and TRBJ1-1; D may be TRBD1 (5 bases). Trimming removed 6 bases from V and 5 bases from J, with 13 bases in between. The CDR3 consists of 13 residues. Germline V gene lookup returns CDR1 SNHLY and CDR2 FYNNEI. CDR3 nucleotide sequence: TGTGCCAGCAGCATAGGGGAGGCTACTGAAGCTTTCTTT. Its protein product is CASSIGEATEAFF.

The rearrangement uses TRBV2 and TRBJ2-6, with 11 positions matching TRBD2. The CDR3 covers 16 residues. Germline V gene sequence: CDR1 SNHLY, CDR2 FYNNEI. With V trimmed by 10 bases and J by 2 bases, 7 bases remained unmatched. CDR3 DNA: TGTGCCAAAAAACTAGCGGGAGTCCCTGGGGCCAACGTCCTGACTTTC. This codes for CAKKLAGVPGANVLTF.

The chain is built from TRBV5-1 and TRBJ2-7; the match to TRBD2 covers 8 bases. This CDR3 has 14 amino acids. V was pared by 3 bases and J by 2 bases, with 4 bases of the junction left unmatched. CDR1 is SGHRS, CDR2 YFSETQ, per germline. CDR3 bases: TGCGCCAGCAGCTCTGGACTAGCTGCCTACGAGCAGTACTTC. Translated, it gives CASSSGLAAYEQYF.

This chain joins TRBV6-1 and TRBJ2-2; 12 bases line up with TRBD1. CDR3 length: 15 amino acids. Germline V gene lookup returns CDR1 MNHNS and CDR2 SASEGT. The V segment lost 8 bases and the J segment 3 bases; nucleotides outside the gene matches: 4. The chain's CDR3 is CASVGTGGHTGELFF. CDR3 nucleotides: TGTGCCAGCGTCGGGACAGGGGGCCACACCGGGGAGCTGTTTTTT.